This TCR beta chain was identified in a study of blood T cell repertoires in COVID-19. Whole-study context: Material from acute and convalescent COVID-19 was sourced from the United States, Italy and Spain.

In the authors' workflow: Cell counts per sample came from amplifying reference gene primers. TCRdb's copy holds only in-frame clones and misses some; the assay was immunoSEQ multiplex PCR. V and J calls and clone size come straight from that table; D and trimming were deduced from the DNA. The sample lists about 120,000 clones, approximately 80% occurring once. Trimming stripped 5 bases from V and 0 bases from J, with 16 bases between. The germline V gene has CDR1 SEHNR and CDR2 FQNEAQ (reference sequence). The CDR3 consists of 16 residues. The TCR originated in a woman older than 75 with acute or convalescent COVID-19. V usage is TRBV7-9 and J usage is TRBJ1-1; D call uncertain. The sequencing input was peripheral blood. CDR3 amino acids: CASSRFRRGVNTEAFF. The DNA of the CDR3 is TGTGCCAGCAGCCGTTTCCGACGGGGAGTGAACACTGAAGCTTTCTTT.